Listed below are T cell receptor beta chains from one sample, sequenced in a study of T cell changes during pregnancy in multiple sclerosis. The assay was immunoSEQ multiplex PCR, and TCRdb's table has in-frame clones only and misses some. The sample carries 90,000 or so clones, approximately 90% recorded once. The source material was peripheral blood, sampled in the first trimester of pregnancy. The receptors here all came from a female donor in good health, enrolled as a control in a pregnancy study. Both conserved end residues are trimmed from each CDR3. Fields, in order: CDR3 protein, V gene.

ASSFSDGLSPLH,TRBV5-1
ASSPSGEGTGELF,TRBV4-3
ASLQGIMNTEAF,TRBV6-6
ASSVEPSGMGTQY,TRBV9
ASRPLGTQHYEQY,TRBV27
ASRIEGVDYEQY,TRBV2
ASSHDDRMNTEAF,TRBV6-5
ASSSLAGIQETQY,TRBV11-1
ASSGGQGANQPQH,TRBV2
ATSLQTGTGINTQY,TRBV15
ATNTGGVLSPLH,TRBV6-5
ASSMGTQDTQY,TRBV19
ASSVAVKNTEAF,TRBV2
ASSTRTSLYDTQY,TRBV7-9
ASSPRQGAGATEAF,TRBV7-8
ASSRTQGWSGNTIY,TRBV14
ASSYGLAGAAYNEQF,TRBV4-3
ASSLVQGNTGELF,TRBV5-1
ASSAGQWNTEAF,TRBV6-1
SALTGFTDTQY,TRBV29-1
ASSSMRGMGTEAF,TRBV11-1
ASSSDRNYGYT,TRBV13
AINQGGAHGYT,TRBV2
AWSVGLADKETQY,TRBV30
ASSPRSGVADTQY,TRBV18